This T cell receptor beta chain was sequenced during a study of blood T cell repertoires in COVID-19. This clone is a singleton in its sample. Repertoires were generated with immunoSEQ multiplex PCR, while TCRdb's copy carries only in-frame clones and drops some. The sample yields 150,000 to 200,000 clones, 85% seen once. Germline CDR1 and CDR2: KGHSH and LQKENI. Trimming took off 3 bases at V and 0 bases at J, with 13 bases between the two ends. This CDR3 is 16 amino acids long. The sequence was collected from a woman aged 45-65 years with COVID-19, enrolled during active disease. The chain recombines TRBV18 with TRBJ2-3; maybe TRBD2 (7 bases). Source material: peripheral blood. The CDR3 nucleotides read TGTGCCAGCTCACCTATCCGGGGGGCCAGCACAGATACGCAGTATTTT. Amino acid sequence: CASSPIRGASTDTQYF. The variable domain in full, with the rest retrieved from reference TRBV18 and TRBJ2-3, is NAGVMQNPRHLVRRRGQEARLRCSPMKGHSHVYWYRQLPEEGLKFMVYLQKENIIDESGMPKERFSAEFPKEGPSILRIQQVVRGDSAAYFCASSPIRGASTDTQYFGPGTRLTVL.